The text below deals with one T cell receptor beta chain. The data belong to a study of T cell responses to AZD1222 COVID-19 vaccine. Libraries were prepared by immunoSEQ multiplex PCR; TCRdb keeps only in-frame clonotypes and omits some of them. The sample has fewer than 150,000 clones; 90% are singletons. The CDR3 is 16 residues long. V gave up 3 bases and J gave up 4 bases, with 17 bases separating them. The clonotype comes from an adult in good health. The rearrangement joins TRBV23-1 to TRBJ2-3; D not certain. Being an ORF, TRBV23-1 has a function that is uncertain. This specimen consisted of peripheral blood, obtained on day 0 of AZD1222 vaccination. CDR3 in amino acids: CASSHFYWTVPDTQYF. The DNA of the CDR3 is TGCGCCAGCAGTCACTTCTACTGGACGGTCCCAGATACGCAGTATTTT.